Listed below are T cell receptor beta chains from one sample, sequenced in a study of regulatory and conventional T cells in RAG deficiency. Here immunoSEQ multiplex PCR was the method, and the copy in TCRdb shows in-frame clones only, minus some. This sample has tens of thousands of clones, with over 80% found just once. A further study also used this sample, focusing on regulatory T cells.

Sequencing input: CD4+ effector T cells sorted from blood. The receptors derive from a human donor in good health. CDR3s include the opening cysteine and the closing phenylalanine or tryptophan. The D gene is left open where the match is weak. Not every row has a clone size; where given, it reads once, few, many or a size class.

>TRBJ2-3|TRBV5-6|-|once
CASSSTGKGISTDTQYF
TGTGCCAGCAGCTCCACCGGAAAGGGGATAAGCACAGATACGCAGTATTTT
>TRBJ1-1|TRBV2|TRBD1|-
CASSTGWSTEAFF
TGTGCCAGCTCGACAGGGTGGAGCACTGAAGCTTTCTTT
>TRBJ2-3|TRBV13|TRBD2|-
CASSPPWGLAGADTQYF
TGTGCCAGCAGCCCCCCTTGGGGACTAGCGGGCGCAGATACGCAGTATTTT
>TRBJ1-2|TRBV27|-|-
CASRQGQRGVYGYTF
TGTGCCAGCAGACAGGGTCAGCGAGGGGTCTATGGCTACACCTTC
>TRBJ1-2|TRBV6-5|-|once
CASSYSPGDGYTF
TGTGCCAGCAGTTACTCTCCAGGGGACGGCTACACCTTC
>TRBJ2-7|TRBV2|TRBD1|-
CASSEIGGQANLF
TGTGCCAGCAGTGAAATCGGGGGACAGGCAAATCTTTTC
>TRBJ2-7|TRBV6-4|-|-
CASSDTNSRGYYEQYF
TGTGCCAGCAGTGACACTAACTCCAGAGGGTATTACGAGCAGTACTTC
>TRBJ1-5|TRBV27|-|-
CASSFQGDNQPQHF
TGTGCCAGCAGTTTCCAGGGTGACAATCAGCCCCAGCATTTT
>TRBJ2-5|TRBV7-9|-|-
CASSFGGTWQETQYF
TGTGCCAGCAGCTTTGGCGGGACGTGGCAAGAGACCCAGTACTTC
>TRBJ2-1|TRBV6-1|-|-
CASTGPSRPNEQFF
TGTGCCAGCACCGGGCCTAGCCGGCCTAATGAGCAGTTCTTC
>TRBJ2-2|TRBV9|TRBD1|-
CASSPRDRVSGELFF
TGTGCCAGCAGCCCCCGGGACAGGGTTAGCGGGGAGCTGTTTTTT
>TRBJ2-1|TRBV11-3|-|-
CASSSRDFQNEQFF
TGTGCCAGCAGCTCAAGGGACTTTCAGAATGAGCAGTTCTTC
>TRBJ1-4|TRBV19|TRBD1|-
CASNPAGQGGEKLFF
TGTGCCAGTAACCCGGCGGGACAGGGTGGTGAAAAACTGTTTTTT
>TRBJ2-7|TRBV12-5|-|-
CASGSGVEQYF
TGTGCTAGTGGTTCGGGAGTTGAGCAGTACTTC
>TRBJ2-2|TRBV9|TRBD2|-
CASSVGLGTSLSPNTGELFF
TGTGCCAGCAGCGTAGGGTTGGGGACTAGCCTTAGTCCGAACACCGGGGAGCTGTTTTTT
>TRBJ2-3|TRBV19|-|once
CASSMGTSTDTQYF
TGTGCCAGTAGTATGGGGACCAGCACAGATACGCAGTATTTT
>TRBJ1-1|TRBV6-5|-|-
CASSYGTNTEAFF
TGTGCCAGCAGTTACGGGACAAACACTGAAGCTTTCTTT
>TRBJ2-5|TRBV25-1|TRBD2|-
CASSEYKGLAGGEAQYF
TGTGCCAGCAGTGAATATAAGGGACTAGCGGGGGGTGAGGCCCAGTACTTC
>TRBJ2-3|TRBV7-9|TRBD2|-
CASSLDSGGTDTQYF
TGTGCCAGCAGCTTAGATAGCGGGGGCACAGATACGCAGTATTTT
>TRBJ2-5|TRBV28|TRBD2|-
CASTLGLAGGRETQYF
TGTGCCAGCACCCTCGGACTAGCGGGGGGCAGGGAGACCCAGTACTTC
>TRBJ2-7|TRBV10-2|TRBD2|-
CASSVAGGNEQYF
TGCGCCAGCAGTGTGGCGGGAGGCAACGAGCAGTACTTC
>TRBJ2-7|TRBV4-1|-|-
CASSQDSVRQGVKQYF
TGCGCCAGCAGCCAAGATTCCGTACGGCAAGGAGTGAAGCAGTACTTC
>TRBJ2-7|TRBV19|TRBD2|-
CASKPGTSGYEQYF
TGTGCCAGTAAGCCCGGGACTAGCGGCTACGAGCAGTACTTC
>TRBJ2-1|TRBV9|TRBD2|-
CASSVLAGSYNEQFF
TGTGCCAGCAGCGTGTTAGCGGGGTCCTACAATGAGCAGTTCTTC
>TRBJ1-4|TRBV2|TRBD1|-
CASNRQGIEKLFF
TGTGCCAGCAACCGACAGGGGATCGAAAAACTGTTTTTT
>TRBJ1-5|TRBV7-9|-|few
CASSFLDQPQHF
TGTGCCAGCAGCTTCTTAGATCAGCCCCAGCATTTT
>TRBJ2-3|TRBV2|-|-
CASFLFGFTDTQYF
TGTGCCAGCTTCCTTTTCGGGTTCACAGATACGCAGTATTTT
>TRBJ2-7|TRBV6-5|TRBD2|few
CASSTQREGYEQYF
TGTGCCAGCAGTACCCAGCGGGAGGGTTACGAGCAGTACTTC
>TRBJ2-7|TRBV7-9|TRBD1|-
CASRPGTGSPSSYEQYF
TGTGCCAGCAGGCCCGGGACAGGGTCTCCAAGTTCCTACGAGCAGTACTTC
>TRBJ1-1|TRBV7-3|TRBD1|-
CASSRRDRGLATEAFF
TGTGCCAGCAGCCGCCGGGACAGGGGGCTCGCCACTGAAGCTTTCTTT
>TRBJ2-2|TRBV9|TRBD2|-
CASSVGLAGGGELFF
TGTGCCAGCAGCGTCGGACTAGCGGGGGGCGGGGAGCTGTTTTTT
>TRBJ1-2|TRBV18|TRBD1|few
CASSTGRQGADGYTF
TGTGCCAGCTCAACCGGCCGACAGGGGGCGGATGGCTACACCTTC
>TRBJ1-2|TRBV18|TRBD1|once
CASSPGDRGHYGYTF
TGTGCCAGCTCACCAGGGGACAGGGGGCACTATGGCTACACCTTC
>TRBJ2-2|TRBV11-2|-|-
CASSLEGDRITGELFF
TGTGCCAGCAGCTTAGAAGGTGATCGAATCACCGGGGAGCTGTTTTTT
>TRBJ1-2|TRBV19|-|-
CASSIPDYGYTF
TGTGCCAGTAGTATCCCGGACTATGGCTACACCTTC
>TRBJ1-3|TRBV7-3|-|-
CASSLSPDPGNTIYF
TGTGCCAGCAGCCTGAGCCCGGATCCTGGAAACACCATATATTTT
>TRBJ1-5|TRBV19|-|-
CASSIEVDRPQHF
TGTGCCAGTAGTATTGAGGTTGACAGGCCCCAGCATTTT
>TRBJ2-7|TRBV9|TRBD2|-
CASSSGLGNTGEQYF
TGTGCCAGCAGCTCCGGACTAGGCAATACCGGGGAGCAGTACTTC
>TRBJ2-5|TRBV10-2|-|-
CASSATGKETQYF
TGCGCCAGCAGTGCCACGGGTAAAGAGACCCAGTACTTC
>TRBJ1-5|TRBV19|-|-
CASSIGAGNQPQHF
TGTGCCAGTAGTATAGGGGCAGGTAATCAGCCCCAGCATTTT
>TRBJ1-1|TRBV5-5|-|-
CASSLGSLEAFF
TGTGCCAGCAGCTTGGGTTCACTTGAAGCTTTCTTT
>TRBJ1-5|TRBV19|-|-
CASSITGGNQPQHF
TGTGCCAGTAGTATCACGGGGGGCAATCAGCCCCAGCATTTT